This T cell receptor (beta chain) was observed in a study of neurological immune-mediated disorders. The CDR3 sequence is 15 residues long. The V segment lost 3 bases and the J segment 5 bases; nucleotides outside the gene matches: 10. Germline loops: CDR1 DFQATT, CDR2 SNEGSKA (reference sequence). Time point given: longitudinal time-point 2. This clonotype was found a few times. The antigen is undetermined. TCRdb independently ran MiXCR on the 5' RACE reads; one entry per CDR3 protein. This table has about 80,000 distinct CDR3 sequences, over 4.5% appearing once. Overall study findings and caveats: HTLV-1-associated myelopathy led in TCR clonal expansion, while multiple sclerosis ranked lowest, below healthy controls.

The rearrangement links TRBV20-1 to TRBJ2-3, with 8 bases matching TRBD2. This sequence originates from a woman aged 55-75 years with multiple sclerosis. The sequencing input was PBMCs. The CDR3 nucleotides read TGCAGTGCTAGTTTCGCGGGGGGACGCGTAGATACGCAGTATTTT. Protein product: CSASFAGGRVDTQYF.